These T cell receptor beta chains were read from a single sample in a study of shared clonotypes between healthy human individuals. Some clones are missing from TCRdb's copy, which holds only in-frame ones; the method was immunoSEQ multiplex PCR. There are 2.3 million or so clones in the sample; approximately 93% occur only once, and about 0.39% lies in the top ten. The sequenced material came from naive CD4+ T cells from PBMCs. These receptors all stem from a man aged 18 to 30 in good health. Some clones in this sample may be carry-over from other donors' samples. Each CDR3 is given without its conserved first and last residue. Each record gives: clone size, V gene, J gene, CDR3 length, D gene, CDR3 protein. D genes are given only for firm matches. Rows may omit the clone size; those that give it use once, few, many or a size class.

.,TRBV7-9,TRBJ2-5,13,TRBD1,ASSRGQTIEETQY
.,TRBV6-5,TRBJ2-7,9,.,ASIGRGEQY
.,TRBV28,TRBJ2-5,12,TRBD2,ASSPRGGGETQY
.,TRBV7-3,TRBJ2-1,11,.,ASSSERYNEQF
once,TRBV6-4,TRBJ2-3,12,.,ASSASRTTDTQY
once,TRBV11-2,TRBJ1-1,12,.,ASSLSPGTTEAF
.,TRBV4-2,TRBJ1-1,14,.,ASSQDTGGVNTEAF
.,TRBV6-5,TRBJ2-3,12,.,ASSTGGATDTQY
.,TRBV5-1,TRBJ1-1,12,.,ASSSPGQITEAF
few,TRBV9,TRBJ2-1,11,.,ASSVAAYNEQF
.,TRBV7-9,TRBJ1-4,12,TRBD1,ASSTGGEVEKLF
.,TRBV5-6,TRBJ2-1,12,.,ASSLVWGTNEQF
once,TRBV4-2,TRBJ2-2,15,TRBD2,ASSQDLRGGGAGELF
.,TRBV6-5,TRBJ2-1,12,TRBD2,ASRAVAGLREQF
.,TRBV29-1,TRBJ1-2,11,.,SVEDSGGYGYT
.,TRBV5-1,TRBJ2-3,12,.,ASSEAAGGDTQY
.,TRBV5-1,TRBJ2-5,13,TRBD2,ASSLVGRAEETQY
.,TRBV15,TRBJ2-1,11,.,ATSRPIYNEQF
.,TRBV6-1,TRBJ2-3,12,.,ASKVGTSTDTQY
once,TRBV4-3,TRBJ1-2,11,.,ASSQRRERGYT
.,TRBV4-3,TRBJ1-4,14,TRBD1,ASSQDQGAEGEKLF
.,TRBV2,TRBJ2-7,12,.,ASSLDRRTYEQY
.,TRBV6-1,TRBJ2-7,13,TRBD2,ASSTWTSGSYEQY
few,TRBV7-9,TRBJ1-2,12,TRBD1,ASSELQGAGGYT
.,TRBV5-1,TRBJ1-2,13,TRBD1,ASTQSTGWDYGYT